This TCR beta chain was recorded in a study of Tregs in tolerant kidney transplant recipients. Whole-study findings and limits: For some patients, primers changed over time, blocking nucleotide-level comparison.

Related graft donors supplied nonmyeloablative bone marrow transplants, and mixed chimerism was transient. Assay used: immunoSEQ multiplex PCR; TCRdb lists only in-frame clones, some missing. Altogether fewer than 95,000 clones are present, roughly 93% being singletons, with the ten largest covering 1.6%. The count of this clone is one. The antigen remains undetermined. This is likely a read error, given that the CDR3 carries no conserved phenylalanine or tryptophan at its end. The limits of the CDR3 on the DNA are not certain, so only TCRdb's listed CDR3 is given. From its first to its last residue, the CDR3 has 13 amino acids. Per germline, CDR1 MDHEN and CDR2 SYDVKM.

Material: CD4+ T cells from blood (PBMCs), obtained 12 months after the transplant. The chain recombines TRBV28 with TRBJ1-2; the table assigns TRBD1, which was not confirmed against the DNA. This TCR was sampled from a human patient who received a combined kidney and bone marrow transplant. Some T cells here may be from the graft donor. The CDR3 here is CASSPNDRALKAV.